This TCR beta chain was obtained from a study of blood T cells in healthy people across ages (dated by TCRdb to between 2015 and 2017). Turning to the overall study: In model experiments, template switching captured about one uniquely barcoded TCR beta cDNA molecule for every two T cells. To track age-related changes in TCR beta repertoire diversity, the study relied on deep sequencing normalized with unique cDNA molecular identifiers. Four age groups were formed from the donors: young (average about 15 years), middle-aged (roughly 38), aged (roughly 58) and long-lived (roughly 81). To avoid experimental bias, donors of different ages were randomly spread across the sequencing lanes. Two additional independent replicas of 1 million unique cDNA reads from the same blood draw were analyzed for two donors (one aged 18 to 30 and one aged 80 or older).

The roughly 39 donors, aged about 6 to 100 years, were systemically healthy Caucasian individuals from Russia. Around 9.7 milliliters of peripheral blood were collected from each donor into EDTA-treated Vacutainer tubes. Ficoll-Paque density-gradient centrifugation was used to isolate PBMCs, with at least 7 million obtained per sample. Trizol reagent was used to extract total RNA from PBMCs, with at least 5 micrograms per sample. Naive CD45RAhigh/CD27high T cell percentages were measured by flow cytometry on a PBMC aliquot from every donor. The library was produced with 5' RACE. These reads were obtained on an Illumina HiSeq 2500. A second roughly 6 to 11 cycle PCR used a sample-barcoded 5' primer and a J-beta primer mix. A unique molecular identifier was introduced onto each TCR beta cDNA molecule by a template-switch 5' adaptor carrying 12 random nucleotides. At least 3 million CDR3-containing paired-end reads were obtained from each sample. First-strand cDNA synthesis was performed from all RNA using the Mint cDNA synthesis kit, with priming by a TRBC-specific oligonucleotide. All cDNA was treated with uracil-DNA glycosylase and then went through a first 18-cycle PCR with the universal primers M1SS and BC2_uni_R. The published analysis was carried out like this. Normalization of each sample was performed by random selection of 1 million high-quality reads, each carrying a distinct molecular identifier. Instead of being binned into consensus sequences, reads that shared molecular identifiers were thrown out. CDR3 identification, clonotype clustering and error correction used MiTCR with a Q25 quality threshold and the strictest error-elimination algorithm. A nonparametric unseen species model with Euler transformation was used to estimate lower-bound total TCR beta diversity. TCRdb reanalyzed the raw reads on its own, using fastp at Q25 for trimming and MiXCR for clone calling, and kept in-frame beta chains. Every distinct CDR3 protein forms one entry, paired with its most common genes and DNA. For this entry, the V and J calls and clone size follow TCRdb and not the study's own pipeline. Recorded for this sample are hundreds of thousands of distinct CDR3 sequences; around 49% of them occurred a single time. Under 35% of the sample lies in the top ten.

Study-level results and caveats: Since profiling was done on bulk unsorted PBMCs, naive and antigen-experienced compartments could not be conclusively compared. The percentage of naive T cells measured by flow cytometry correlated strongly with observed TCR beta diversity. Compared with the aged group, more naive CD4+ T cells, fewer expanded clones and increased TCR diversity were shown by the long-lived group, suggesting age selection. Estimates of total diversity based on one million sequenced T cells were regarded as lower bounds and as underestimates. Because donor CMV infection status was unknown, age-related changes in expanded clonotypes were potentially confounded. Observed TCR beta diversity per million T cells fell roughly linearly with age, and a significant reduction was already apparent by age around 39.

CDR1 and CDR2, looked up from the germline V gene, are LGHNA and YNFKEQ. The CDR3, from cysteine to phenylalanine, totals 13 residues. The retained sequence is limited to the CDR3, 39 bases, with the frame set at the first base. Concerning this clonotype: Its antigen is unknown. Base qualities are missing; no much larger clone stands one base away.

Sequenced material: blood. The V and J genes are TRBV4-2 and TRBJ2-5; the D gene cannot be resolved reliably. The J call may not be correct, given that the DNA end is closer to TRBJ2-7. This clonotype was obtained from a woman aged 60-75 years in good health. The sequenced DNA is TGTGCCAGCAGCCAAGTCATGGGGTACGAGCAGTACTTC. The resulting protein is CASSQVMGYEQYF.